This TCR beta chain was documented in a study of blood T cell repertoires in COVID-19. There are 15 residues in the CDR3. Germline CDR1 SGHTA, CDR2 FQGNSA. V lost 5 bases and J 8 bases, leaving 19 bases between the germline ends. How the authors handled the data: The assay estimated nucleated cells by amplifying reference gene primers. Assay: immunoSEQ multiplex PCR; the TCRdb copy retains only in-frame clones and omits some. The V and J calls and clone size are taken from that table; D and trimming were inferred from the DNA. The sample comprises over 80,000 clones, approximately 89% of which are singletons, and about 20% rests with the top ten.

Sample: peripheral blood. The J gene is TRBJ2-1, the V gene TRBV7-2, with D possibly matching TRBD1 (6 bases). This TCR was recovered from a human donor in a cohort sampled during active COVID-19. CDR3 nucleotides: TGTGCCAGCAGCCCTCGGCCAGGGGTCAGGGATGAGCAGTTCTTC. This translates into CASSPRPGVRDEQFF.